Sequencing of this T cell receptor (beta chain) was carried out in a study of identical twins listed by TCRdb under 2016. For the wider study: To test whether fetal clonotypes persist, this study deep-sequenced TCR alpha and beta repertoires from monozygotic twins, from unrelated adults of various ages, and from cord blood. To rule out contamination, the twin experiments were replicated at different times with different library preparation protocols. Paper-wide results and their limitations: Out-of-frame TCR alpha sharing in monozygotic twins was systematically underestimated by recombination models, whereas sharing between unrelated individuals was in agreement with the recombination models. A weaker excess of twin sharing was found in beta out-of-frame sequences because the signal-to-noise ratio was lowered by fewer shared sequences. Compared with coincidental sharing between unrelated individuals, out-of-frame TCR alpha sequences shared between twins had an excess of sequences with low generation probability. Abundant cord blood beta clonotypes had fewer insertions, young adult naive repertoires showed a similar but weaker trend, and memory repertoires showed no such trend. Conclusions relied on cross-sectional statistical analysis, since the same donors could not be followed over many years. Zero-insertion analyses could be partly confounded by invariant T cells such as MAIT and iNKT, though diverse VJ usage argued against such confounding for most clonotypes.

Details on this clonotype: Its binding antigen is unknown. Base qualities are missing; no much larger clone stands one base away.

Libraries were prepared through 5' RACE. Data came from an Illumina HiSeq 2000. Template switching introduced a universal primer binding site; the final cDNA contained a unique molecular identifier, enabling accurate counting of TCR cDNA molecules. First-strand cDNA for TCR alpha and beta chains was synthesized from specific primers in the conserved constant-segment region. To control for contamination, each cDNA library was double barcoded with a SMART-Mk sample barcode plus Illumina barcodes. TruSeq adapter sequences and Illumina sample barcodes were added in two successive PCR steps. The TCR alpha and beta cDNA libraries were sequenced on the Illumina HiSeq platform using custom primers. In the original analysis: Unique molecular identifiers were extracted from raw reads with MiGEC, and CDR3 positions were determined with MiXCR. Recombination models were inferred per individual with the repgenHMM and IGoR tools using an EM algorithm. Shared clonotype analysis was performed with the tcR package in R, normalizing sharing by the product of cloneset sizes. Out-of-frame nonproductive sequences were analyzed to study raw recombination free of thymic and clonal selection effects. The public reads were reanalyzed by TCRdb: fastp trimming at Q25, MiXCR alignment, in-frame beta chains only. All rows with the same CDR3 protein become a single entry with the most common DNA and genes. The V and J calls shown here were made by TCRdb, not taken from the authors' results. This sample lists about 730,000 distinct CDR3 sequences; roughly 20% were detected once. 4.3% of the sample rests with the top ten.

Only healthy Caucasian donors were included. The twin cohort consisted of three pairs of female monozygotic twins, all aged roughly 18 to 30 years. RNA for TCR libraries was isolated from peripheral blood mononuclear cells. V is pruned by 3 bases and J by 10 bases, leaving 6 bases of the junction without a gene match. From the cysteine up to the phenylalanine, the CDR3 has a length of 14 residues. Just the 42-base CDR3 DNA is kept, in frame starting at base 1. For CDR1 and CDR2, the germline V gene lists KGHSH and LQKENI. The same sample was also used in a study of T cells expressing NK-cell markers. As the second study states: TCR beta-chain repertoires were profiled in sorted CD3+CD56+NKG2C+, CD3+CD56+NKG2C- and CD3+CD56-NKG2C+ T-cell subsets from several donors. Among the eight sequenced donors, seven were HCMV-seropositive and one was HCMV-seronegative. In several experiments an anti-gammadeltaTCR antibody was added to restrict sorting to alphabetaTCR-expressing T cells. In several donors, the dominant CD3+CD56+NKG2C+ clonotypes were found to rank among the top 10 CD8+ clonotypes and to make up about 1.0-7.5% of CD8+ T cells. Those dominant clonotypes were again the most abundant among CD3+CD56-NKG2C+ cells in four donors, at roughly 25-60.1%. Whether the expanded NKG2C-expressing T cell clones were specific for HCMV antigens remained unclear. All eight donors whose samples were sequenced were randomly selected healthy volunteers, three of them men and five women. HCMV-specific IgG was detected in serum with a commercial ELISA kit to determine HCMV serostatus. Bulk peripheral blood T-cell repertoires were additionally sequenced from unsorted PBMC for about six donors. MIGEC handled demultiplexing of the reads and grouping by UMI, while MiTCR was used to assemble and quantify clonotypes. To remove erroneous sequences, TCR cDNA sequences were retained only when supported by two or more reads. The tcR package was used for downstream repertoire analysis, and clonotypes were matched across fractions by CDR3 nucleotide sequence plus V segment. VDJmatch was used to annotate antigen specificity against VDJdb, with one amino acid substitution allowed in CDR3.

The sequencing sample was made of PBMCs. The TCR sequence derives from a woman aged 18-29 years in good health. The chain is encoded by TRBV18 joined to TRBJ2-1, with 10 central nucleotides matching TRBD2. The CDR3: CASSPGLARGEQFF. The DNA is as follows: TGTGCCAGCTCACCGGGACTAGCGAGGGGGGAGCAGTTCTTC.